Reported below is one T cell receptor (beta chain). These data come from a study of blood T cell repertoires in COVID-19. Study in general: Sites in the United States, Italy and Spain provided acute and convalescent COVID-19 samples. PBMCs, B-cell-depleted T cells, or T cells were the source of the cDNA or gDNA that made up the material.

The authors' processing: From reference gene primer amplification, estimates of nucleated cell counts were derived. Only in-frame clones appear in the TCRdb table, and some are missing; sequencing was by immunoSEQ multiplex PCR. V, J and clone size were drawn from that table, and D and trimming were deduced from the DNA. The sample contains around 100,000 clones, nearly 90% of which appear only once. V was pared by 4 bases and J by 4 bases, with 7 bases of the junction left unmatched. The CDR3 is 15 amino acids. Germline CDR1 SGHNT, CDR2 YENEEA. V gene TRBV11-3 combines with J gene TRBJ2-3; TRBD1 aligns across 8 bases. The origin of this receptor is a woman aged 70-85 years who had recovered from COVID-19. The sample was peripheral blood. CDR3 loop: CASSSGQGWADTQYF. The DNA for the CDR3 is TGTGCCAGCAGCTCCGGACAGGGCTGGGCAGATACGCAGTATTTT.